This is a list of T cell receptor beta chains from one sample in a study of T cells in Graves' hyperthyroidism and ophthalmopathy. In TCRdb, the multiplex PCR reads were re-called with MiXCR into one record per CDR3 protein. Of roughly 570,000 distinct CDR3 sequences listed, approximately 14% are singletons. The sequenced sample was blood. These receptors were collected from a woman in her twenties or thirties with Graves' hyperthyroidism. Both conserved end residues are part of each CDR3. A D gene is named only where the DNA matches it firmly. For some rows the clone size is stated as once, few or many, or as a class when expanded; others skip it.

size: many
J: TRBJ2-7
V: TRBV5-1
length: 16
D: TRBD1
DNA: TGCGCCAGCTCGGTCGGAAACACAGGGGGAGTGGAAGAGCAGTACTTC
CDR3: CASSVGNTGGVEEQYF

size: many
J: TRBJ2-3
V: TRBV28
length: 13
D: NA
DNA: TGTGCCAGCAGTGGGGGGTTCACAGATACGCAGTATTTT
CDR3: CASSGGFTDTQYF

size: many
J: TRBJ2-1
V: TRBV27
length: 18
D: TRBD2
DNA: TGTGCCAGCAGCCCGCCAGGATTAACTAGCGGGAGTTTTAATGAGCAGTTCTTC
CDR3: CASSPPGLTSGSFNEQFF

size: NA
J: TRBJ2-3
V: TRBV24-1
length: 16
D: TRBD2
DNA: TGTGCCACCAGCGCGGGGGGGGAGTCTAGCACAGGTACGCAGTATTTT
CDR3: CATSAGGESSTGTQYF

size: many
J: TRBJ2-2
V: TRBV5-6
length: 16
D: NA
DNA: TGTGCCAGCAGCTTCAACCCGACCTCGAACACCGGGGAGCTGTTTTTT
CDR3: CASSFNPTSNTGELFF

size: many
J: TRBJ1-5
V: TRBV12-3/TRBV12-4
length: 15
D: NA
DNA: TGTGCCAGCAGCTTGGGGGGAGATGGCAATCAGCCCCAGCATTTT
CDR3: CASSLGGDGNQPQHF

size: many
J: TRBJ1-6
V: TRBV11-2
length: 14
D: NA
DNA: TGTGCCAGCAGCTCAAACGGGGGTAATTCACCCCTCCACTTT
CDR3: CASSSNGGNSPLHF

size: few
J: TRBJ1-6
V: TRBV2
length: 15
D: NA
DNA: TGTGCCAGCCGCGGCAGGGCCGAGGGGAATTCACCCCTCCACTTT
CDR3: CASRGRAEGNSPLHF

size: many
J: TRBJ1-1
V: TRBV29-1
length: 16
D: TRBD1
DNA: TGCAGCGTTGAGGGGGACAGGTCTGCGGCGAACACTGAAGCTTTCTTT
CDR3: CSVEGDRSAANTEAFF

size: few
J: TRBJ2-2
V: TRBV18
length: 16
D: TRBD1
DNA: TGTGCCAGCTCCCGTGGACAGGGGACGAACACCGGGGAGCTGTTTTTT
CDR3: CASSRGQGTNTGELFF

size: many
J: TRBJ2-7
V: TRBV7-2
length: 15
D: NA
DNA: TGTGCCAGCAGCCCCGGGACCTTTCGCCCCTACGAGCAGTACTTC
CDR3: CASSPGTFRPYEQYF

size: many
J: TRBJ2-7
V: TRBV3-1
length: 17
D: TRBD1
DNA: TGTGCCAGCAGCCAAGCCGGACAGGGGCCCAAATCCTACGAGCAGTACTTC
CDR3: CASSQAGQGPKSYEQYF

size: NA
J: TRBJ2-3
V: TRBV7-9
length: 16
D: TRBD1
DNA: TGTGCCAGCAGCCCTGGACAGGGACTTTTCACAGATACGCAGTATTTT
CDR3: CASSPGQGLFTDTQYF

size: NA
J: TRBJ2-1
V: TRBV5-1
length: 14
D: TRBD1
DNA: TGCGCCATCACGGACAGGGAAGAACACAATGAGCAGTTCTTC
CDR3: CAITDREEHNEQFF

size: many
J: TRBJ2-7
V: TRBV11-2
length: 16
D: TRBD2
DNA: TGTGCCAGCAGCTTAGAGGCCGGGGGGATACCCTACGAGCAGTACTTC
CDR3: CASSLEAGGIPYEQYF

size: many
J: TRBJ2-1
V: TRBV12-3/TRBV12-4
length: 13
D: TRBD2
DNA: TGTGCCAGCAGTCCCGGACTAGCGGGAGGCGAGGTCTTC
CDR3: CASSPGLAGGEVF

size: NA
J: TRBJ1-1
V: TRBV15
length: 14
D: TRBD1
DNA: TGTGCCACCAGCAGACTAAGGGGACAGGCGGGAGCTTTCTTT
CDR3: CATSRLRGQAGAFF

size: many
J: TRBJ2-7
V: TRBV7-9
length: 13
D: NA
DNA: TGTGCCAGCAGCTTGGTACAGGGTTCCGAGCAGTACTTC
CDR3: CASSLVQGSEQYF

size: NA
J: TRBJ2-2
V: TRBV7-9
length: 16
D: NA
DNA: TGTGCCAGCAGCTCCCGAGGGACGGTCCAGACCGGGGAGCTGTTTTTT
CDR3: CASSSRGTVQTGELFF

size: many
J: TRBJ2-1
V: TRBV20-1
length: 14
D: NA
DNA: TGCAGTGCTAGAGATCTGGGAGGCTACAATGAGCAGTTCTTC
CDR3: CSARDLGGYNEQFF

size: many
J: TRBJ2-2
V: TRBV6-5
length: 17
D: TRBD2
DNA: TGTGCCAGCAGTTACGGAGCGGGAGGGCCGGACACCGGGGAGCTGTTTTTT
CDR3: CASSYGAGGPDTGELFF

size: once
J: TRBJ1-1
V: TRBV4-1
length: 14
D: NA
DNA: TGCGCCAGCAGCCAAGTTTGGGGGGACACTGAAGCTTTCTTT
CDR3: CASSQVWGDTEAFF

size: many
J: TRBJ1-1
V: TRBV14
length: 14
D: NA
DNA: TGTGCCAGCAGCCTTACCAGGGGCCCCCGTGAAGCTTTCTTT
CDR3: CASSLTRGPREAFF